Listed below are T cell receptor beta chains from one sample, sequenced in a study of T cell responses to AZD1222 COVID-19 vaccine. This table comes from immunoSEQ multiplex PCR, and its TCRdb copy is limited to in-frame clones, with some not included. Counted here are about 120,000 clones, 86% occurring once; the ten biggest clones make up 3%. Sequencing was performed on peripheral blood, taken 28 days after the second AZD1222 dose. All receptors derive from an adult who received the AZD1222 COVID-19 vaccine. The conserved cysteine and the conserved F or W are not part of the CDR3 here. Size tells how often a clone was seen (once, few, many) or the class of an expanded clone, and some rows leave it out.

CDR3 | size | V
ASTSGLATDTQY | . | TRBV28
ASSATVNEQY | . | TRBV2
ASSLAGGRGGVGNEQY | . | TRBV5-4
AISVGGPQETQY | . | TRBV10-3
ASSLGLTSGGASYEQY | . | TRBV13
ASSQRLATSTDTQY | . | TRBV4-3
ASSLQRGGFLDTIY | . | TRBV7-9
ASSLGLVGDTQY | many | TRBV6-2/TRBV6-3
ASSYFGDAKNIQY | . | TRBV6-5
ASSVALGPGNTEAF | . | TRBV9
ASSPGQGIYEQY | . | TRBV25-1
ASSENRAPRGRAF | . | TRBV18
ASSRTLGGGAYNEQF | once | TRBV3-1/TRBV3-2
ASSVTSGGTYEQY | once | TRBV13
ASILEGDDPGGTQY | . | TRBV27
ASSLSRGAVSGEQY | once | TRBV27
ASSLEGLLNYGYT | . | TRBV5-1
ASSDGGAWAYQPQH | . | TRBV2
ASSPTLTSSYEQY | . | TRBV6-6
ASSATRGRGTYNEQF | . | TRBV11-3
ASSDQGRRSSYNEQF | . | TRBV7-2
ASRPLGRGSSNEQF | . | TRBV6-2/TRBV6-3
ASSMRGQGGEQY | . | TRBV19
ASSQTGLNQPQH | . | TRBV6-5
ASSSQYTGEGNYGYT | . | TRBV27
ARGERGNTQY | . | TRBV2
SVPGNYEQY | . | TRBV29-1
ASSLARRTGAVEAF | . | TRBV5-8
ASSELGGAGETQY | few | TRBV2
ASSDETGGTGELF | . | TRBV25-1
ASSILKFYGYT | . | TRBV19
ASSFGGSNQPQH | . | TRBV27
ASSVVDRAMNTEAF | . | TRBV9
ASSEGTVNTEAF | once | TRBV6-1
ASSLAWTENAYEQY | . | TRBV7-9